The 18 T cell receptor beta chains in this list originate from one sample, sequenced in a study of blood T cell repertoires in COVID-19. The protocol was immunoSEQ multiplex PCR, while the TCRdb copy is restricted to in-frame clones and leaves out a portion. The sample consists of roughly 100,000 clones, 75% to 90% of them appearing once. The specimen sequenced was peripheral blood. The origin of the receptors is a human donor in a cohort sampled during active COVID-19.

This chain uses TRBV3-1 (or the pseudogene TRBV3-2) with TRBJ2-1, with 7 bases that match TRBD2. CDR3 length equals 12 residues. J lost 9 bases, V lost 4 bases, and 3 bases had no gene match. CDR1 is LGHDT, CDR2 YNNKEL, per germline (reference sequence). The CDR3 protein is CASSPGGSEQFF. CDR3 coding DNA: TGTGCCAGCAGCCCCGGCGGGAGTGAGCAGTTCTTC.

The V gene is TRBV6-5, the J gene TRBJ1-5; a weak D match, TRBD1 (6 bases). CDR3 length: 13 residues. Germline values: CDR1 MNHEY, CDR2 SVGAGI. V was clipped by 10 bases and J by 7 bases, with 17 bases between them. The CDR3 is CATSDSFAQPQHF. The CDR3 nucleotides are TGTGCCACTTCGGACAGTTTTGCCCAGCCCCAGCATTTT.

The chain combines TRBV24-1 with TRBJ1-1, with 7 bases fitting TRBD1. Unmatched junction bases numbered 4, after V lost 9 bases and J lost 1 base. The CDR3 length is 13 residues. Germline CDR1 KGHDR, CDR2 SFDVKD. CDR3 bases: TGTGCCACCCGAAGGACAGGGAACACTGAAGCTTTCTTT. Translation: CATRRTGNTEAFF.

This clone was seen once. The rearrangement links TRBV24-1 to TRBJ2-1; weak D call: TRBD1 (5 bases). V lost 1 base, J lost 6 bases, and 6 bases lay in between. The CDR3 is made up of 13 amino acids. CDR1 KGHDR and CDR2 SFDVKD come from the germline V gene. DNA for the CDR3: TGTGCCACCAGTGATTTTGGGGCCAATGAGCAGTTCTTC. Translation: CATSDFGANEQFF.

J is TRBJ2-3 and V is TRBV3-1 (or the pseudogene TRBV3-2); 8 bases line up with TRBD2. This CDR3 has 16 residues. The germline CDR1 and CDR2 sequences are LGHDT and YNNKEL (reference sequence). The trim removed 4 bases at V and 1 base at J, leaving 7 bases unmatched. The CDR3 reads CASSPRRGGGTDTQYF. The CDR3 bases are TGTGCCAGCAGCCCCCGCCGGGGGGGAGGCACAGATACGCAGTATTTT.

This clone appeared a few times. The J gene is TRBJ1-5, the V gene TRBV27, with unresolved D. From germline, CDR1 is MNHEY and CDR2 SMNVEV (reference sequence). V lost 3 bases, J lost 2 bases, and 5 bases lay in between. The CDR3 spans 13 residues. The CDR3: CASSLRGNQPQHF. CDR3 nucleotides: TGTGCCAGCAGTTTGAGGGGCAATCAGCCCCAGCATTTT.

The chain uses TRBV24-1 and TRBJ1-2; 8 nucleotides align to TRBD1. Unmatched junction bases numbered 8, after V lost 6 bases and J lost 6 bases. The CDR3 extends over 14 amino acids. The V gene's germline CDR1 is KGHDR and CDR2 SFDVKD. CDR3 nucleotides: TGTGCCACCAGTCCGACAGGGGAAATCGATGGCTACACCTTC. Amino acid sequence: CATSPTGEIDGYTF.

This chain uses TRBV3-1 (or the pseudogene TRBV3-2) with TRBJ1-1; D possibly corresponds to TRBD1 (6 bases). The CDR3 has 15 residues. In germline, CDR1 is LGHDT, CDR2 YNNKEL (reference sequence). V lost 1 base, J lost 4 bases, and 13 bases lay in between. CDR3 in amino acids: CASSQGVGGFTEAFF. CDR3 nucleotides: TGTGCCAGCAGCCAAGGCGTAGGGGGTTTCACTGAAGCTTTCTTT.

The chain has TRBV5-6 and TRBJ2-5; weak D call: TRBD1 (5 bases). Germline CDR1 reads SGHDT; CDR2 reads YYEEEE. There are 15 residues in the CDR3. Trimming pared 2 bases from V and 2 bases from J, leaving 13 bases between. The CDR3: CASSFRRATQETQYF. Written as DNA, the CDR3 is TGTGCCAGCAGCTTCCGCAGGGCCACTCAAGAGACCCAGTACTTC.

The chain couples TRBV28 to TRBJ2-7; TRBD1 agrees at 7 bases. The V gene end was trimmed by 2 bases and the J gene end by 2 bases; junction bases not matched to a gene: 12. Germline CDR1 is MDHEN and CDR2 is SYDVKM. The CDR3 sequence is 17 residues long. CDR3 amino acids: CASSLPLAGTEAYEQYF. The CDR3 DNA reads as TGTGCCAGCAGTTTACCCCTTGCCGGGACAGAAGCCTACGAGCAGTACTTC.

The J gene is TRBJ2-2, the V gene TRBV2, with 7 bases identical to TRBD1. CDR3 length equals 14 residues. Germline V gives CDR1 SNHLY, CDR2 FYNNEI. V was pared by 4 bases and J by 7 bases, with 6 bases of the junction left unmatched. The CDR3 coding sequence is TGTGCCAGCAGTGGAACTGACAGGGTCGGGGAGCTGTTTTTT. This gives the protein CASSGTDRVGELFF. Filled out from reference TRBV2 and TRBJ2-2, the complete variable domain reads EPEVTQTPSHQVTQMGQEVILRCVPISNHLYFYWYRQILGQKVEFLVSFYNNEISEKSEIFDDQFSVERPDGSNFTLKIRSTKLEDSAMYFCASSGTDRVGELFFGEGSRLTVL.

The J gene is TRBJ2-6, the V gene TRBV5-1; the match to TRBD1 covers 10 bases. The CDR3 length is 17 residues. V trimming: 6 bases; J trimming: 0 bases; junction bases outside the gene matches: 6. In germline, CDR1 is SGHRS, CDR2 YFSETQ. The CDR3 DNA follows: TGCGCCAGCACGACAGGGGGCCTTGACTCTGGGGCCAACGTCCTGACTTTC. Translation: CASTTGGLDSGANVLTF.

The V call is TRBV18, the J call TRBJ2-7, with 10 bases matching TRBD2. There are 15 residues in the CDR3. The J segment lost 0 bases and the V segment lost 5 bases, leaving 4 bases of the junction unmatched. Germline V gives CDR1 KGHSH, CDR2 LQKENI. In nucleotides, the CDR3 is TGTGCCAGCTCATCCACTAGCGGGGCCTCCTACGAGCAGTACTTC. Translation gives CASSSTSGASYEQYF.

This clone appeared a few times. This chain connects TRBV28 to TRBJ2-6; 12 bases map to TRBD1. The trim removed 5 bases at V and 4 bases at J, leaving 6 bases unmatched. This CDR3 comprises 17 residues. Germline V lookup: CDR1 MDHEN, CDR2 SYDVKM. The CDR3 sequence is CASSPGTGGWGANVLTF. Written as DNA, the CDR3 is TGTGCCAGCAGTCCCGGGACAGGGGGCTGGGGGGCCAACGTCCTGACTTTC.

This chain links TRBV10-3 with TRBJ2-7; 7 bases match TRBD2. The V gene end was trimmed by 4 bases and the J gene end by 1 base; junction bases not matched to a gene: 10. Germline V gene data show CDR1 as ENHRY and CDR2 as SYGVKD. The CDR3 is made up of 16 amino acids. This CDR3 is CAISGGGLLHSYEQYF. The CDR3 DNA is TGTGCCATCAGTGGGGGGGGACTGCTCCATTCCTACGAGCAGTACTTC.

The rearrangement links TRBV6-1 to TRBJ2-2; no reliable D call. V lost 4 bases to trimming and J lost 2 bases, with 14 bases between them. The CDR3 runs to 16 residues. Germline-derived CDR1 and CDR2 are MNHNS and SASEGT. The CDR3 region is CASSGGWLVNTGELFF. In nucleotides, the CDR3 is TGTGCCAGCAGTGGAGGTTGGCTCGTAAACACCGGGGAGCTGTTTTTT.

This chain uses TRBV25-1 with TRBJ2-7; D may be TRBD1 (6 bases). CDR1 and CDR2 from the germline V gene are MGHDK and SYGVNS. The CDR3 is 16 amino acids. V was clipped by 0 bases and J by 4 bases, with 16 bases between them. The CDR3 loop is CASSEYPQGSIYEQYF. The CDR3 DNA reads TGTGCCAGCAGTGAATATCCCCAGGGGTCAATTTACGAGCAGTACTTC.

The chain links TRBV18 to TRBJ2-6; TRBD1 is a possible D gene (7 bases). CDR3 length: 18 residues. Trimming took 1 base from V and 0 from J, leaving 13 bases between them. From germline, CDR1 is KGHSH and CDR2 LQKENI. The CDR3 DNA is TGTGCCAGCTCACCACAGGGGACAGCGGGCTCTGGGGCCAACGTCCTGACTTTC. This gives the protein CASSPQGTAGSGANVLTF.